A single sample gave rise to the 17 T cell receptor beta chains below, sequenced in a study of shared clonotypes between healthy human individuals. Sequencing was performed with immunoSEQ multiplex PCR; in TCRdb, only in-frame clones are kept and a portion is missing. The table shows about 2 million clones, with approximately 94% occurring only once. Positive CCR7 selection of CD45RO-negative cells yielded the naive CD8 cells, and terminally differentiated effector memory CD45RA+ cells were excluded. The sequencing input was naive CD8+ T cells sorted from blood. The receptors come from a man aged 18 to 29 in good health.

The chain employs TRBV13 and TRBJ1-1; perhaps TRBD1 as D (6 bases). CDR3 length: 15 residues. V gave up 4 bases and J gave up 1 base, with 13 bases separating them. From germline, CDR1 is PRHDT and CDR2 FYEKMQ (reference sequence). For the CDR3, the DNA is TGTGCCAGCAGCTCGACTGGGACAAAGAACACTGAAGCTTTCTTT. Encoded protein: CASSSTGTKNTEAFF. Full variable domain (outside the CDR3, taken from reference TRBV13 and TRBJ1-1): AAGVIQSPRHLIKEKRETATLKCYPIPRHDTVYWYQQGPGQDPQFLISFYEKMQSDKGSIPDRFSAQQFSDYHSELNMSSLELGDSALYFCASSSTGTKNTEAFFGQGTRLTVV.

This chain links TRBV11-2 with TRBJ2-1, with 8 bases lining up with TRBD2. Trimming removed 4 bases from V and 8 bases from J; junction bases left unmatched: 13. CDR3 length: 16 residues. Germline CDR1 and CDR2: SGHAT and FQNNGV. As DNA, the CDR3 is TGTGCCAGCAGCTCTGGGGCTAGCGGGTCCTTGGATGAGCAGTTCTTC. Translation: CASSSGASGSLDEQFF.

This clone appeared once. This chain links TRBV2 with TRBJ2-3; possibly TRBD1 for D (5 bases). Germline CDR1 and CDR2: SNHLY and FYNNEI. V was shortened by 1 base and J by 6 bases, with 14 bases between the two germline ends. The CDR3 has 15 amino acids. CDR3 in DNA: TGTGCCAGCAGTGAAGGGACATCAAACTACGATACGCAGTATTTT. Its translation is CASSEGTSNYDTQYF.

The CDR3 sequence is CASSVGTQGYEQYF. The CDR3 DNA is TGTGCCAGCAGTGTAGGGACCCAAGGCTACGAGCAGTACTTC. The V gene is TRBV25-1, the J gene TRBJ2-7; D tentatively reads TRBD1 or TRBD2 (5 bases each). The CDR3 has 14 residues. The germline CDR1 and CDR2 sequences are MGHDK and SYGVNS. V was pared by 4 bases and J by 3 bases, with 13 bases between.

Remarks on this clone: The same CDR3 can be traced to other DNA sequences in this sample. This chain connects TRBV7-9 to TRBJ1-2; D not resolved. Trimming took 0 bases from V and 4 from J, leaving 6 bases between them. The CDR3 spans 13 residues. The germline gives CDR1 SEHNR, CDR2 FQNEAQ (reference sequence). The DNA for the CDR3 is TGTGCCAGCAGCTTAGCCAACCTCTATGGCTACACCTTC. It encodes CASSLANLYGYTF.

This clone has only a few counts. The CDR3 protein is CASRQGADQPQHF. Written as DNA, the CDR3 is TGCGCCAGCAGACAGGGGGCTGATCAGCCCCAGCATTTT. The rearrangement uses TRBV4-1 and TRBJ1-5; TRBD1 agrees at 9 bases. The germline gives CDR1 MGHRA, CDR2 YSYEKL. The length of the CDR3 is 13 residues. V shed 6 bases, J shed 5 bases, and the junction held 2 bases outside the gene matches.

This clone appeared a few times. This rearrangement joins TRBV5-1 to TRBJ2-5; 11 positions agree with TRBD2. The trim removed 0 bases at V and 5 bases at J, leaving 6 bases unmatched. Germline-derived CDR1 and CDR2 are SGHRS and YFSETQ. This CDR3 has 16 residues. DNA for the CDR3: TGCGCCAGCAGCTTGGAAGTAGCGGGGGGGCGTGAGACCCAGTACTTC. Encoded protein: CASSLEVAGGRETQYF.

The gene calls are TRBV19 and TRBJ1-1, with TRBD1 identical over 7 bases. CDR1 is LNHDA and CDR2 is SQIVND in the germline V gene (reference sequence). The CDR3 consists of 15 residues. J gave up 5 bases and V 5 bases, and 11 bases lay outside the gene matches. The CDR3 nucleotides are TGTGCCAGTAGTCCACCGACAAGGGGGCGGACTGAAGCTTTCTTT. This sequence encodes CASSPPTRGRTEAFF.

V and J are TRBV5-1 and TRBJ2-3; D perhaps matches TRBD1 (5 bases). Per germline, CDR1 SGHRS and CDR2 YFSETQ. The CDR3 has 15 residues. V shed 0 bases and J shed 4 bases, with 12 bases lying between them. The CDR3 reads CASSLELKGADTQYF. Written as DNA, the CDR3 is TGCGCCAGCAGCTTGGAGCTAAAAGGGGCAGATACGCAGTATTTT. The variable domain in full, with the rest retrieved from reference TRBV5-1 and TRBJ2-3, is KAGVTQTPRYLIKTRGQQVTLSCSPISGHRSVSWYQQTPGQGLQFLFEYFSETQRNKGNFPGRFSGRQFSNSRSEMNVSTLELGDSALYLCASSLELKGADTQYFGPGTRLTVL.

CDR3 sequence reads: CAWSVLDRNSPLHF. The CDR3 bases are TGTGCCTGGAGTGTACTGGACAGAAATTCACCCCTCCACTTT. The genes are TRBV30 and TRBJ1-6, with D maybe TRBD1 (6 bases). The CDR3 runs to 14 residues. V was trimmed by 0 bases and J by 7 bases, leaving 10 bases between them. Per germline, CDR1 GTSNPN and CDR2 SVGIG (reference sequence).

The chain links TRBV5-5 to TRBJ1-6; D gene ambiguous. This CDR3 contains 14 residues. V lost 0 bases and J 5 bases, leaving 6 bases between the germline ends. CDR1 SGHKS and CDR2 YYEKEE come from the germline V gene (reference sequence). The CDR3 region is CASSLDGNNSPLHF. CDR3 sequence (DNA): TGTGCCAGCAGCTTGGATGGTAATAATTCACCCCTCCACTTT.

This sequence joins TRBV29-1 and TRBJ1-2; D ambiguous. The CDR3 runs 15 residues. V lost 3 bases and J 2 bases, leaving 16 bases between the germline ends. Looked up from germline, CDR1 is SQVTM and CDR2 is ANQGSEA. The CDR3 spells CSVDTLRIPNYGYTF. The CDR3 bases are TGCAGCGTTGACACTCTACGTATTCCCAACTATGGCTACACCTTC. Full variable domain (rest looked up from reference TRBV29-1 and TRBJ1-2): SAVISQKPSRDICQRGTSLTIQCQVDSQVTMMFWYRQQPGQSLTLIATANQGSEATYESGFVIDKFPISRPNLTFSTLTVSNMSPEDSSIYLCSVDTLRIPNYGYTFGSGTRLTVV.

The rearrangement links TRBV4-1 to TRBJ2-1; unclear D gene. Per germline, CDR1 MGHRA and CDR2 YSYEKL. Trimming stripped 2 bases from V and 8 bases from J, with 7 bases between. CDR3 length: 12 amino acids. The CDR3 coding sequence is TGCGCCAGCAGCCAATTTTCCCATGAGCAGTTCTTC. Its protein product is CASSQFSHEQFF.

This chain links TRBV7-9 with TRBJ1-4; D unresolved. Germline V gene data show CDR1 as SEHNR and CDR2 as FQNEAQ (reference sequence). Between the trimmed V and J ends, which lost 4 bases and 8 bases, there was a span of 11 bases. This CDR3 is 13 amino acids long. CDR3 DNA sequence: TGTGCCAGCAGCTACCTAATATCGGAAAAACTGTTTTTT. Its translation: CASSYLISEKLFF.

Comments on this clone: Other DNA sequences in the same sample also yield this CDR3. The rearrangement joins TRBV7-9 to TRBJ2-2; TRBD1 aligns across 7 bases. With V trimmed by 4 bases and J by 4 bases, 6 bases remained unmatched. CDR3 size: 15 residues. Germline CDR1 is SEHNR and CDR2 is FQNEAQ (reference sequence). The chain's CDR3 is CASSSTGESTGELFF. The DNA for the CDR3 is TGTGCCAGCAGCTCTACAGGGGAAAGCACCGGGGAGCTGTTTTTT.

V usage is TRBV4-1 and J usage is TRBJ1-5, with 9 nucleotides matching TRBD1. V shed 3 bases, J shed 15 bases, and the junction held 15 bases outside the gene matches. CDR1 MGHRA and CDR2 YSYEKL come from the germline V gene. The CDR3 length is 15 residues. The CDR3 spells CASSQETGGLYLRHF. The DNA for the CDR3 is TGCGCCAGCAGCCAGGAGACAGGGGGGCTCTATTTACGGCATTTT.

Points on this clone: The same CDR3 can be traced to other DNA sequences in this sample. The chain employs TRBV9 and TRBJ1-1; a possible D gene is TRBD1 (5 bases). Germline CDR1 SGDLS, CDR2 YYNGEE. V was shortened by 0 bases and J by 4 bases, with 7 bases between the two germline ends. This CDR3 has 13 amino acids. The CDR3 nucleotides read TGTGCCAGCAGCGTAGGGGGCCTCACTGAAGCTTTCTTT. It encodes CASSVGGLTEAFF.